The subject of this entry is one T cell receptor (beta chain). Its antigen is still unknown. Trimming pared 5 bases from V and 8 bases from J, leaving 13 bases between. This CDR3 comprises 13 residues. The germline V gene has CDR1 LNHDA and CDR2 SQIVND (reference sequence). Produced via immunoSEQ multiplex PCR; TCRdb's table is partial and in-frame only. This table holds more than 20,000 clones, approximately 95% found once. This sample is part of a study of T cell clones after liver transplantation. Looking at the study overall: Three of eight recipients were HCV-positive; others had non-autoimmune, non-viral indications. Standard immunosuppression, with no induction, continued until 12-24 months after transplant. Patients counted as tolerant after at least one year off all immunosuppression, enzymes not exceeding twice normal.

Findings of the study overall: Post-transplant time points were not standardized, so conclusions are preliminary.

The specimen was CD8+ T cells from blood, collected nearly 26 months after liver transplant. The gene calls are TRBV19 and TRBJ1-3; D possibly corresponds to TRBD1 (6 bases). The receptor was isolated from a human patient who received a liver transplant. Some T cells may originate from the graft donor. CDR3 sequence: CASSWGLLDTIYF. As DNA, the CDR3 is TGTGCCAGTAGTTGGGGGCTTTTGGACACCATATATTTT.